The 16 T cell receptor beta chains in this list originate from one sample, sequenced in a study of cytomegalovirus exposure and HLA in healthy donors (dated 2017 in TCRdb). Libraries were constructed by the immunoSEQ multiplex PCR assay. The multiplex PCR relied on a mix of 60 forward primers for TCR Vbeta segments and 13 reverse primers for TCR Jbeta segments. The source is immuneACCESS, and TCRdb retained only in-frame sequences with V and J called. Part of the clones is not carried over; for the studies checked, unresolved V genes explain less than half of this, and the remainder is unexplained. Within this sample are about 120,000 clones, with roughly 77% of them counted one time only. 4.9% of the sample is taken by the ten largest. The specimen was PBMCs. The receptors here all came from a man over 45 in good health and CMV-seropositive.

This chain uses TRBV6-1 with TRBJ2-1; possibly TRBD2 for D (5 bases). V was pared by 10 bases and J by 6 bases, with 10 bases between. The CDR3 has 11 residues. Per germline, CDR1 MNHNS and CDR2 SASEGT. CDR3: CATLSVNEQFF. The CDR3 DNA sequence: TGTGCCACACTTAGCGTCAATGAGCAGTTCTTC.

CDR3 bases: TGTGCCAGCAGCTTAGGGAGGGGGCAGCAGTTCTTC. Protein product: CASSLGRGQQFF. This sequence joins TRBV7-2 and TRBJ2-1; maybe TRBD1 (7 bases). In germline, CDR1 is SGHTA, CDR2 FQGNSA. The CDR3 covers 12 residues. The germline V and J ends were trimmed by 1 base and 11 bases, with 9 bases remaining between them.

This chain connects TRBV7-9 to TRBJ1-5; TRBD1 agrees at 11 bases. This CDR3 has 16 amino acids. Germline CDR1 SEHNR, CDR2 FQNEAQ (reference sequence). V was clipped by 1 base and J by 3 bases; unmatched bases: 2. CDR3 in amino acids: CASSLGDRGYNQPQHF. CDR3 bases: TGTGCCAGCAGCTTAGGGGACAGGGGGTACAATCAGCCCCAGCATTTT.

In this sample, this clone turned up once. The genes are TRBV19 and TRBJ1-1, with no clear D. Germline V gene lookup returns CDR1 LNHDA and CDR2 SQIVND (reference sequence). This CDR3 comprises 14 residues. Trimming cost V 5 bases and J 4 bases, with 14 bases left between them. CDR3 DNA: TGTGCCAGTAGTGACCTATCGAGGAGCACTGAAGCTTTCTTT. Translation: CASSDLSRSTEAFF.

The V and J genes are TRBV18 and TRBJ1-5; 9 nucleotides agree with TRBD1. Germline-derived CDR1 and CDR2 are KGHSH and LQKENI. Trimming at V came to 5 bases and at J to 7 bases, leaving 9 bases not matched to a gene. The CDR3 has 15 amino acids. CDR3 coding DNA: TGTGCCAGCTCATTCTCGGGACAGGGTTTGCAGCCCCAGCATTTT. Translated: CASSFSGQGLQPQHF. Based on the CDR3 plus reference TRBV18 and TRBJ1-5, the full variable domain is NAGVMQNPRHLVRRRGQEARLRCSPMKGHSHVYWYRQLPEEGLKFMVYLQKENIIDESGMPKERFSAEFPKEGPSILRIQQVVRGDSAAYFCASSFSGQGLQPQHFGDGTRLSIL.

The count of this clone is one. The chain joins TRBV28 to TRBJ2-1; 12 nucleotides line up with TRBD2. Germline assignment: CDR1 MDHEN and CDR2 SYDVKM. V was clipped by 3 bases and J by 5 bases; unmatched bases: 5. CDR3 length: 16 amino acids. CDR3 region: CASSFETSGGDNEQFF. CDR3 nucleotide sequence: TGTGCCAGCAGTTTTGAGACTAGCGGGGGCGACAATGAGCAGTTCTTC.

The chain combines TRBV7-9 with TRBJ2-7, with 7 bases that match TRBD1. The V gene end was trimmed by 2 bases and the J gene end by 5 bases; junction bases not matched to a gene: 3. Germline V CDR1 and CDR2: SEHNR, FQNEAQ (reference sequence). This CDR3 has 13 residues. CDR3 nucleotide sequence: TGTGCCAGCAGCTTATGGGACAGTCACGAGCAGTACTTC. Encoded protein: CASSLWDSHEQYF.

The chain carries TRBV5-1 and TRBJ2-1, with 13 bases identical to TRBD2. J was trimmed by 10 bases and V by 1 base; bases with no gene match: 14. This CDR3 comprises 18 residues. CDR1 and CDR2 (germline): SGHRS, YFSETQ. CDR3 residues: CASSLSTSGRAFYREQFF. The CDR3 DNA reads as TGCGCCAGCAGCTTGTCAACTAGCGGGAGGGCCTTCTATCGCGAGCAGTTCTTC.

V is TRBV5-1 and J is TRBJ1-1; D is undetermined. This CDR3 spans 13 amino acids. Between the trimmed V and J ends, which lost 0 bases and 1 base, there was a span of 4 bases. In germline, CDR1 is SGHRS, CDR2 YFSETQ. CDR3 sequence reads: CASSLDTNTEAFF. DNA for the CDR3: TGCGCCAGCAGCTTGGACACGAACACTGAAGCTTTCTTT. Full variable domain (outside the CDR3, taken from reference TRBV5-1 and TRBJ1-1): KAGVTQTPRYLIKTRGQQVTLSCSPISGHRSVSWYQQTPGQGLQFLFEYFSETQRNKGNFPGRFSGRQFSNSRSEMNVSTLELGDSALYLCASSLDTNTEAFFGQGTRLTVV.

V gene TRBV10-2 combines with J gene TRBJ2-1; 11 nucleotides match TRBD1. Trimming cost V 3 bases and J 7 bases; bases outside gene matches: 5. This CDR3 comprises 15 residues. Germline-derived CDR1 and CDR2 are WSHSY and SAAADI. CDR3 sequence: CASSDIGQGANEQFF. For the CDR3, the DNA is TGCGCCAGCAGTGATATAGGACAGGGGGCGAATGAGCAGTTCTTC.

CDR3 loop: CASSVDGRGGYTF. The CDR3, as DNA: TGTGCCAGCAGCGTAGATGGAAGAGGTGGCTACACCTTC. The chain has TRBV9 and TRBJ1-2, with no clear D. CDR3 length equals 13 residues. In germline, CDR1 is SGDLS, CDR2 YYNGEE. Trimming stripped 0 bases from V and 7 bases from J, with 10 bases between.

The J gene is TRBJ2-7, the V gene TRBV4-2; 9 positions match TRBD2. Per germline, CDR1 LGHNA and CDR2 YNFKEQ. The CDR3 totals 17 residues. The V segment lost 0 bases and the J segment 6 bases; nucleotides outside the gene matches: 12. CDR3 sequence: CASSQDLASGITREQYF. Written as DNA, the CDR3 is TGTGCCAGCAGCCAAGATCTAGCTAGCGGGATAACTCGCGAGCAGTACTTC.

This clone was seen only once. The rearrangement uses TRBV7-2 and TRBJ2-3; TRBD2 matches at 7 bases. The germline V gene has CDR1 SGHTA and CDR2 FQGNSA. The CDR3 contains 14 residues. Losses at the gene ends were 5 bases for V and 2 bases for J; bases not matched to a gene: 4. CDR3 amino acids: CASSPGGPTDTQYF. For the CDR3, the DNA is TGTGCCAGCAGCCCGGGGGGTCCCACAGATACGCAGTATTTT.

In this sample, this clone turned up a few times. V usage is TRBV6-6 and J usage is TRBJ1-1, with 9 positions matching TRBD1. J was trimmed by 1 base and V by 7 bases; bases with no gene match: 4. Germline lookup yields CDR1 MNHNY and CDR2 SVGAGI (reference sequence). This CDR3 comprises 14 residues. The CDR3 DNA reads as TGTGCCAGCAACGGGGGACAGGGGAACACTGAAGCTTTCTTT. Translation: CASNGGQGNTEAFF.

CDR3 in DNA: TGTGCCAGTGGACAGGGGGCCCTGCCGGGCACAGATACGCAGTATTTT. It yields the protein CASGQGALPGTDTQYF. The chain combines TRBV2 with TRBJ2-3, with 11 bases that match TRBD1. The CDR3 sequence is 16 residues long. The germline gives CDR1 SNHLY, CDR2 FYNNEI. V shed 9 bases, J shed 1 base, and the junction held 9 bases outside the gene matches.

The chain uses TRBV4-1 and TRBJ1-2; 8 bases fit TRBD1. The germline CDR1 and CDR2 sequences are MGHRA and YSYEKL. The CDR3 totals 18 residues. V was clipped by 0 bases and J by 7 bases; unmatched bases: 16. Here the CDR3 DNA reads TGCGCCAGCAGCCAAGAATGGAGGGGACGACAGGGGACCCGTGGCTACACCTTC. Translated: CASSQEWRGRQGTRGYTF.